These T cell receptor beta chains were read from a single sample in a study of T cells after yellow fever vaccination. TCRdb processed the 5' RACE reads anew with MiXCR; each CDR3 protein has one entry. The profile covers hundreds of thousands of distinct CDR3 sequences, with about 17% appearing a single time and around 17% taken by the ten largest. The sample consisted of PBMCs, taken before the yellow fever booster vaccination. The receptors were gathered from a man younger than 30 who received the YFV17D yellow fever vaccine. CDR3s include the opening cysteine and the closing phenylalanine or tryptophan. D genes are given only for firm matches. Clone size is not always given. Where it is, it says once, few, many or a class for expanded clones.

d_gene | abundance | j_gene | v_gene | CDR3aa | CDR3nt
TRBD2 | - | TRBJ2-4 | TRBV20-1 | CSALGLAGGRVAKNIQYF | TGCAGTGCCCTGGGACTAGCGGGGGGGCGTGTAGCCAAAAACATTCAGTACTTC
- | - | TRBJ1-5 | TRBV20-1 | CSASALNSNQPQHF | TGCAGTGCTAGTGCGCTCAATAGCAATCAGCCCCAGCATTTT
TRBD1 | few | TRBJ1-5 | TRBV10-2 | CASRQGEFGGQPQHF | TGCGCCAGCAGACAGGGGGAATTTGGCGGTCAGCCCCAGCATTTT
TRBD1 | - | TRBJ1-2 | TRBV6-1 | CASSEARTGARNYGYTF | TGTGCCAGCAGTGAAGCCAGGACAGGGGCAAGGAACTATGGCTACACCTTC
- | - | TRBJ1-6 | TRBV20-1 | CSASEGTPLHF | TGCAGTGCTAGTGAGGGAACACCCCTCCACTTT
- | few | TRBJ1-1 | TRBV6-1 | CASSPSVGGGTEAFF | TGTGCCAGCAGTCCAAGCGTTGGGGGAGGCACTGAAGCTTTCTTT
TRBD1 | few | TRBJ2-2 | TRBV29-1 | CSADRGHTGELFF | TGCAGCGCGGACAGGGGGCACACCGGGGAGCTGTTTTTT
- | few | TRBJ1-1 | TRBV5-1 | CASSLELSTEAFF | TGCGCCAGCAGCTTGGAGCTGAGCACTGAAGCTTTCTTT
- | few | TRBJ2-2 | TRBV2 | CASTLDRELFF | TGTGCCAGCACCTTGGACAGGGAGCTGTTTTTT
- | few | TRBJ2-2 | TRBV30 | CARNIAGELFF | TGTGCCCGAAATATTGCCGGGGAGCTGTTTTTT
TRBD1 | - | TRBJ1-2 | TRBV5-1 | CASSFRTGYNYGYTF | TGCGCCAGCAGCTTCCGGACAGGGTACAACTATGGCTACACCTTC
- | few | TRBJ2-7 | TRBV29-1 | CSVEVQRQAARGEQYF | TGCAGCGTTGAAGTTCAGCGACAGGCGGCAAGGGGGGAGCAGTACTTC
- | - | TRBJ2-5 | TRBV18 | CASSPPGLPQETQYF | TGTGCCAGCTCACCACCGGGCCTTCCTCAAGAGACCCAGTACTTC
- | - | TRBJ1-3 | TRBV5-4 | CASSLWATTGNTIYF | TGTGCCAGCAGCTTGTGGGCTACGACTGGAAACACCATATATTTT
TRBD2 | few | TRBJ2-2 | TRBV7-3 | CASSPGLGAGELFF | TGTGCCAGCAGCCCGGGACTAGGGGCCGGGGAGCTGTTTTTT
TRBD1 | many | TRBJ1-1 | TRBV18 | CASSAGQANTEAFF | TGTGCCAGCTCAGCGGGACAGGCGAACACTGAAGCTTTCTTT
- | - | TRBJ2-2 | TRBV4-1 | CASSQATGTVNTGELFF | TGCGCCAGCAGCCAAGCTACAGGCACTGTTAACACCGGGGAGCTGTTTTTT
- | - | TRBJ2-2 | TRBV3-2 | CASSQENSGGGNTGELFF | TGTGCCAGCAGCCAAGAAAATAGCGGGGGGGGGAACACCGGGGAGCTGTTTTTT
TRBD1 | few | TRBJ2-5 | TRBV6-1 | CASRLTGGEETQYF | TGTGCCAGCAGGCTGACAGGGGGCGAAGAGACCCAGTACTTC
TRBD2 | - | TRBJ2-1 | TRBV6-5 | CASGGDQSNNEQFF | TGTGCCAGCGGGGGGGACCAATCTAACAATGAGCAGTTCTTC
TRBD2 | - | TRBJ2-7 | TRBV4-2 | CASSQPGLDLYEQYF | TGTGCCAGCAGCCAACCGGGACTAGATCTGTACGAGCAGTACTTC
TRBD2 | few | TRBJ2-5 | TRBV6-2/TRBV6-3 | CASSPWASGAQETQYF | TGTGCCAGCAGTCCCTGGGCTAGCGGGGCCCAAGAGACCCAGTACTTC
- | few | TRBJ2-6 | TRBV30 | CAWRGGAGANVLTF | TGTGCCTGGAGGGGGGGTGCCGGGGCCAACGTCCTGACTTTC
TRBD2 | - | TRBJ2-1 | TRBV5-1 | CASSLALAAIGYEQFF | TGCGCCAGCAGCTTGGCCCTAGCGGCCATAGGATATGAGCAGTTCTTC
- | few | TRBJ1-3 | TRBV5-1 | CASSLDGTGNTIYF | TGCGCCAGCAGCTTGGATGGGACTGGAAACACCATATATTTT
- | few | TRBJ2-1 | TRBV11-1 | CASSLSSVEQFF | TGTGCCAGCAGCTTATCTTCAGTTGAGCAGTTCTTC
- | - | TRBJ2-1 | TRBV5-1 | CASSPDTSGGYNEQFF | TGCGCCAGCAGCCCCGACACCTCCGGCGGCTACAATGAGCAGTTCTTC
TRBD2 | - | TRBJ2-1 | TRBV6-5 | CASSYGSGGHFPYEQFF | TGTGCCAGCAGTTACGGGAGCGGGGGGCACTTCCCCTATGAGCAGTTCTTC
TRBD1 | - | TRBJ2-6 | TRBV6-5 | CASSPEPGQDYSGANVLTF | TGTGCCAGCAGCCCCGAACCGGGACAGGACTACTCTGGGGCCAACGTCCTGACTTTC
TRBD1 | few | TRBJ2-3 | TRBV10-1 | CASSGQGSTDTQYF | TGCGCCAGCAGTGGACAGGGGAGTACAGATACGCAGTATTTT
- | few | TRBJ1-1 | TRBV6-5 | CASSYLMTAEAFF | TGTGCCAGCAGTTACCTTATGACTGCCGAAGCTTTCTTT